Presented here are 10 T cell receptor beta chains from one specimen sequenced in a study of blood T cell repertoires in COVID-19. Method: immunoSEQ multiplex PCR; TCRdb's copy keeps in-frame clones and lacks some. The repertoire holds about 50,000 clones, with roughly nine tenths as singletons. Sequencing was carried out using peripheral blood. The receptors were sampled from a human donor in a cohort sampled during active COVID-19.

The J gene is TRBJ2-1, the V gene TRBV5-1; 7 positions agree with TRBD2. The CDR3 has 15 residues. Looked up from germline, CDR1 is SGHRS and CDR2 is YFSETQ. With V trimmed by 0 bases and J by 5 bases, 5 bases remained unmatched. CDR3 region: CASSLDPGGNNEQFF. In nucleotides, the CDR3 is TGCGCCAGCAGCTTGGACCCCGGGGGGAACAATGAGCAGTTCTTC.

This sequence joins TRBV6-1 and TRBJ1-3; TRBD1 might be the D (5 bases). Trimming removed 2 bases at V and 0 bases at J, with 8 bases between. The length of the CDR3 is 15 residues. Per germline, CDR1 MNHNS and CDR2 SASEGT. For the CDR3, the DNA is TGTGCCAGCAGTGAAAACAGGAACTCTGGAAACACCATATATTTT. This sequence encodes CASSENRNSGNTIYF.

This sequence joins TRBV15 and TRBJ1-4; 7 bases line up with TRBD1. With V trimmed by 0 bases and J by 5 bases, 12 bases remained unmatched. Germline assignment: CDR1 LNHNV and CDR2 YYDKDF (reference sequence). The CDR3 consists of 18 residues. The DNA for the CDR3 is TGTGCCACCAGCAGAGAAGGCTCTTTGGGCAGGGGGAATGAAAAACTGTTTTTT. It yields the protein CATSREGSLGRGNEKLFF.

The rearrangement uses TRBV28 and TRBJ2-7; D gene uncertain. V lost 3 bases, J lost 2 bases, and 8 bases lay in between. The germline V gene has CDR1 MDHEN and CDR2 SYDVKM. The CDR3 spans 13 residues. As DNA, the CDR3 is TGTGCCAGCAGTTTGTTAACAACCTACGAGCAGTACTTC. It codes for CASSLLTTYEQYF.

The chain has TRBV6-1 and TRBJ1-1; D ambiguous. This CDR3 has 14 residues. The ends were cut back, 0 bases at V and 1 base at J, with 6 bases in the middle. Germline assignment: CDR1 MNHNS and CDR2 SASEGT. The CDR3 spells CASSEARGNTEAFF. In nucleotides, the CDR3 is TGTGCCAGCAGTGAAGCGCGGGGGAACACTGAAGCTTTCTTT.

The chain employs TRBV21-1 and TRBJ2-7; the DNA was not compared with TRBD1, the D call given in the table. TRBV21-1 is designated a pseudogene. The CDR3 totals 15 residues. The CDR3 protein is CASTLTGGDPYEQYV. CDR3 in DNA: TGTGCCAGCACCTTGACAGGGGGCGATCCCTACGAGCAGTACGTC.

This clone has only one observation. V is TRBV6-1 and J is TRBJ2-7; 7 nucleotides line up with TRBD1. The CDR3 consists of 15 residues. V trimming: 1 base; J trimming: 4 bases; junction bases outside the gene matches: 7. Germline CDR1 is MNHNS and CDR2 is SASEGT. CDR3 sequence: CASSEEQGWFYEQYF. In DNA, the CDR3 is TGTGCCAGCAGTGAAGAACAGGGGTGGTTTTACGAGCAGTACTTC.

V gene TRBV18 combines with J gene TRBJ2-5; D remains ambiguous. Trimming removed 3 bases at V and 5 bases at J, with 10 bases between. The germline CDR1 and CDR2 sequences are KGHSH and LQKENI. This CDR3 region has 13 residues. This CDR3 reads CASSPDIVETQYF. CDR3 bases: TGTGCCAGCTCACCCGACATCGTGGAGACCCAGTACTTC. The full variable domain, rest sourced from reference TRBV18 and TRBJ2-5, is NAGVMQNPRHLVRRRGQEARLRCSPMKGHSHVYWYRQLPEEGLKFMVYLQKENIIDESGMPKERFSAEFPKEGPSILRIQQVVRGDSAAYFCASSPDIVETQYFGPGTRLLVL.

The J gene is TRBJ1-1, the V gene TRBV28; 7 bases line up with TRBD1. After removal of 4 bases from V and 1 base from J, the junction contained 3 bases not matched to a gene. This CDR3 contains 14 residues. The germline gives CDR1 MDHEN, CDR2 SYDVKM. CDR3 sequence reads: CASSSTGPNTEAFF. As DNA, the CDR3 is TGTGCCAGCAGTTCGACAGGGCCGAACACTGAAGCTTTCTTT.

The chain uses TRBV2 and TRBJ2-2; a possible D gene is TRBD2 (6 bases). Germline assignment: CDR1 SNHLY and CDR2 FYNNEI. V was pared by 5 bases and J by 6 bases, with 7 bases between. This CDR3 has 12 amino acids. The CDR3 DNA is TGTGCCAGCAGTAGGGAGGCCGGGGAGCTGTTTTTT. Translating gives CASSREAGELFF.